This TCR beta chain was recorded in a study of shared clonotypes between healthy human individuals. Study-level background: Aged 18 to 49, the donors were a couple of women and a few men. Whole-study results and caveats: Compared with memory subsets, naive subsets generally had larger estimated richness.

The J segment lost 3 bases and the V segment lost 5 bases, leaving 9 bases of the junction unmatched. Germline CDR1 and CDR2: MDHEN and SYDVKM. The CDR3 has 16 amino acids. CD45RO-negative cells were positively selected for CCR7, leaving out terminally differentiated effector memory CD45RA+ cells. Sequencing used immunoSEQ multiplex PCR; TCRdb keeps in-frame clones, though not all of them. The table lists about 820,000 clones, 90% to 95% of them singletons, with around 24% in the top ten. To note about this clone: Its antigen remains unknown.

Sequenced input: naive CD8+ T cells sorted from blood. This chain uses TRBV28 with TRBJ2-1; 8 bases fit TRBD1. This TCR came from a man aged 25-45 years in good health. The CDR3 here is CASSALGQVIYNEQFF. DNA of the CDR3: TGTGCCAGCAGTGCCTTGGGACAGGTGATCTACAATGAGCAGTTCTTC.